Sequencing of this TCR beta chain was carried out in a study of cytomegalovirus exposure and HLA in healthy donors. Study-level findings and limits: There were some public TCRs occurring in many donors, but most TCR sequences were rare. TCR beta V- and J-gene trimming was later associated with a missense DCLRE1C variant.

Germline loops: CDR1 SGDLS, CDR2 YYNGEE. This CDR3 is built from 16 residues. With 0 bases removed from V and 3 bases from J, the gap between germline ends came to 15 bases. A multiplex PCR was run with 60 Vbeta primers and 13 Jbeta primers. The data were produced by immunoSEQ multiplex PCR, yet TCRdb's version contains in-frame clones alone and is incomplete. This table has around 180,000 clones, 80% appearing once. Though nominally healthy at sampling, donors likely had unrecorded immune exposures. Details on this clone: Antigen specificity is unknown.

The sample comprised PBMCs. J is TRBJ1-1 and V is TRBV9, with unresolved D. The TCR was taken from a man between 35 and 55 years old in good health and CMV-seronegative. The CDR3 protein is CASSVGILQQDTEAFF. The CDR3 nucleotides read TGTGCCAGCAGCGTAGGTATTTTACAACAAGACACTGAAGCTTTCTTT.